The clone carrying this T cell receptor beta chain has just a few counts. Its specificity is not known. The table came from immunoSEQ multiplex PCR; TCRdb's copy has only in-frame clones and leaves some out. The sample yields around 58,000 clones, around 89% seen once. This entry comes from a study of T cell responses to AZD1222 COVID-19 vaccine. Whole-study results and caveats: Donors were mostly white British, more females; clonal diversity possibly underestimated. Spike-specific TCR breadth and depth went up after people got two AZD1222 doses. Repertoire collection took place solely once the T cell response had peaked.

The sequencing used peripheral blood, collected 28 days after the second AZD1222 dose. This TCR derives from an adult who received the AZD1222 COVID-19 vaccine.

The CDR3 protein is CASSFYLGDGNTIYF. DNA of the CDR3: TGTGCCAGCAGCTTTTATCTGGGAGATGGAAACACCATATATTTT. The chain joins TRBV5-6 to TRBJ1-3; D is undetermined. V was trimmed by 2 bases and J by 3 bases, leaving 12 bases between them. The CDR3 length is 15 residues. Germline V lookup: CDR1 SGHDT, CDR2 YYEEEE.